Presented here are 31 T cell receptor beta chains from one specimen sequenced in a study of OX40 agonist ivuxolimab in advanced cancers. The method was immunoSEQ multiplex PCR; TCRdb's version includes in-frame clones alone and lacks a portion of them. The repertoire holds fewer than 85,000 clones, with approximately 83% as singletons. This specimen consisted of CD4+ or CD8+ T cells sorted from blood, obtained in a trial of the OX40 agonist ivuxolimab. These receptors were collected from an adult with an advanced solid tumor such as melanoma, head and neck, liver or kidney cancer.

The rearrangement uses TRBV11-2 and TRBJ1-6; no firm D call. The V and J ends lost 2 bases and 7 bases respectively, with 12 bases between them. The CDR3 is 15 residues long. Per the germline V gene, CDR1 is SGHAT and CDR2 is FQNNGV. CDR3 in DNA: TGTGCCAGCAGCTTAACTCCGGGTAGGAATTCACCCCTCCACTTT. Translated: CASSLTPGRNSPLHF.

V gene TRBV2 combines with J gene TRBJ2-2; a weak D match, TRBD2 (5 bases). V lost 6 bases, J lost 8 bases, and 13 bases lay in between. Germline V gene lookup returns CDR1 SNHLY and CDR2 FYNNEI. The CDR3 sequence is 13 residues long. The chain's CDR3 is CASSRDATGELFF. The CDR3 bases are TGTGCCAGCAGCCGGGATGCCACGGGGGAGCTGTTTTTT.

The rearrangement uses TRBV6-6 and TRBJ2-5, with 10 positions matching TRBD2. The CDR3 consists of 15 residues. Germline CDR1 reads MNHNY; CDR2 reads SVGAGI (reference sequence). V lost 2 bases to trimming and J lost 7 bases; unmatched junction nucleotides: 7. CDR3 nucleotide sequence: TGTGCCAGCAGTTACGACTCTAGCGGGGGCGGGACCCAGTACTTC. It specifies CASSYDSSGGGTQYF.

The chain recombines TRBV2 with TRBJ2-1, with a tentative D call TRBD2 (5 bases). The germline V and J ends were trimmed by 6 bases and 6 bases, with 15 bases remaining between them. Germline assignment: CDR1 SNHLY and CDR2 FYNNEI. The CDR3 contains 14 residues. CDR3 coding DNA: TGTGCCAGCAGGCCCCGGGGTCTAGCCAATGAGCAGTTCTTC. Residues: CASRPRGLANEQFF.

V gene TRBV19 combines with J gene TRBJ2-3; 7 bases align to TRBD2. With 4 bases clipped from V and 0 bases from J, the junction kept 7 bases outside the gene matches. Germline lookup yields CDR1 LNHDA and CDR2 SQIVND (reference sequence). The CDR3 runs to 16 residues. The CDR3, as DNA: TGTGCCAGTAGTAGGGGACTTAGCGGGAGCACAGATACGCAGTATTTT. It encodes CASSRGLSGSTDTQYF.

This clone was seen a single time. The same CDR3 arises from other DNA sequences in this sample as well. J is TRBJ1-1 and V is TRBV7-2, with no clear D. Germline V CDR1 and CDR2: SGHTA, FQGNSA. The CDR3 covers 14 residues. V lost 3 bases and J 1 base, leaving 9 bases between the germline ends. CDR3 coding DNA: TGTGCCAGCAGCTTGAGGTCCGGGAACACTGAAGCTTTCTTT. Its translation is CASSLRSGNTEAFF.

The CDR3 sequence: CASRPGGQGTGELFF. As DNA, the CDR3 is TGCGCCAGCAGACCGGGGGGCCAAGGTACCGGGGAGCTGTTTTTT. The V and J genes are TRBV5-1 and TRBJ2-2, with a possible D match to TRBD2 (7 bases). CDR1 is SGHRS and CDR2 is YFSETQ in the germline V gene. There are 15 residues in the CDR3. The V gene lost 5 bases and the J gene lost 5 bases, with 16 bases spanning the gap.

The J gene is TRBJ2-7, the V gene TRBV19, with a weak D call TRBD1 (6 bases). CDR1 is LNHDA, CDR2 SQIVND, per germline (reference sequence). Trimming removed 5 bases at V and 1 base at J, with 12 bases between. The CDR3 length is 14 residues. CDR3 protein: CASSSQGHSYEQYF. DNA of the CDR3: TGTGCCAGTAGTTCGCAGGGGCATTCCTACGAGCAGTACTTC.

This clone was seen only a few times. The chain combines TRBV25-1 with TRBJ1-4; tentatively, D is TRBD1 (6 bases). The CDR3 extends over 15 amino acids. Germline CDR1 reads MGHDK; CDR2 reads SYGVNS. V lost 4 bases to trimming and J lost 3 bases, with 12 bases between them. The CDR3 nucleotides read TGTGCCAGCAGTGCCCGGGGGGCTTCTAATGAAAAACTGTTTTTT. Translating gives CASSARGASNEKLFF.

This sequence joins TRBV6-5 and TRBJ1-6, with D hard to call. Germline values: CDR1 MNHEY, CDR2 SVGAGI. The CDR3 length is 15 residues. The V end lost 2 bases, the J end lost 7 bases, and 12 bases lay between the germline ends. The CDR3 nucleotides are TGTGCCAGCAGTTACATTACCCGAGGGAATTCACCCCTCCACTTT. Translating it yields CASSYITRGNSPLHF.

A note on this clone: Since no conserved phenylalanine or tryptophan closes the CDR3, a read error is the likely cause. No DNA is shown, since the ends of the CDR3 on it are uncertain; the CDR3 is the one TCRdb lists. The CDR3 loop is CASSKAHPYDSHI. The chain has TRBV21-1 and TRBJ1-2; TRBD1 is the table's D call and was not checked against the DNA. TRBV21-1 is a known pseudogene. The CDR3 is 13 amino acids in total, end residues counted.

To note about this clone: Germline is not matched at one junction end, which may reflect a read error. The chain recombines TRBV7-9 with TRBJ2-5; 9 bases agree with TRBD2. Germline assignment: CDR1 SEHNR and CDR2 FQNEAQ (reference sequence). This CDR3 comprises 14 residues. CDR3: CASSSAGTSTPSNF. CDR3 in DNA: TGTGCCAGCAGCTCGGCCGGGACTAGCACTCCTTCGAACTTC.

CDR3 amino acids: CASSQQGYTEAFF. As DNA, the CDR3 is TGTGCCAGCAGTCAACAGGGCTACACTGAAGCTTTCTTT. This sequence joins TRBV7-2 and TRBJ1-1; tentative D call: TRBD1 (6 bases). Trimming removed 6 bases from V and 3 bases from J, with 11 bases in between. Germline assignment: CDR1 SGHTA and CDR2 FQGNSA. This CDR3 region has 13 residues.

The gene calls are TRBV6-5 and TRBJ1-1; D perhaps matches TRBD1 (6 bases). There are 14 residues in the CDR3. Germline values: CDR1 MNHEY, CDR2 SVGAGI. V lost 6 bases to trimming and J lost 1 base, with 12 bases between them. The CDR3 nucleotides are TGTGCCAGCAGGAGACAGGTGTCGAACACTGAAGCTTTCTTT. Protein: CASRRQVSNTEAFF.

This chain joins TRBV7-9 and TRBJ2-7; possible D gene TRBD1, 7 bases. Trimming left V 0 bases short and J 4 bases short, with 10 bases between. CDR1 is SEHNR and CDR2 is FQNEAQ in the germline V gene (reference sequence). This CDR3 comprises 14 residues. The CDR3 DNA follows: TGTGCCAGCAGCTTAGCGACAGGGAGGTACGAGCAGTACTTC. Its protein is CASSLATGRYEQYF.

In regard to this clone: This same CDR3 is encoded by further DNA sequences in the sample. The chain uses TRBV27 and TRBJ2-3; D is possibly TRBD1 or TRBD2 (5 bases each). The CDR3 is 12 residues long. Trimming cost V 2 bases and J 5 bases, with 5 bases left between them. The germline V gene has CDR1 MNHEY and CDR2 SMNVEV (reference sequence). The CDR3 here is CASSLGGDTQYF. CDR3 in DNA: TGTGCCAGCAGTTTAGGGGGAGATACGCAGTATTTT.

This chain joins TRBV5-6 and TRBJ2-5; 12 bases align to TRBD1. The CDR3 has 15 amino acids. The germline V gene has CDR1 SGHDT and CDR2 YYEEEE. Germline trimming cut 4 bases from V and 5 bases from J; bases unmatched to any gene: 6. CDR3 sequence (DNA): TGTGCCAGCAGCCGAGGGACAGGGGGCTACGAGACCCAGTACTTC. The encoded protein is CASSRGTGGYETQYF.

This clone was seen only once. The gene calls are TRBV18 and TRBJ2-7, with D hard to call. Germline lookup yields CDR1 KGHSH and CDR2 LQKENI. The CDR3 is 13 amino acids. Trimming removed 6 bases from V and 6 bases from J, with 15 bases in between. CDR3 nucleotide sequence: TGTGCCAGCTCTCAAAACTGGGGATCCGAGCAGTACTTC. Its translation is CASSQNWGSEQYF.

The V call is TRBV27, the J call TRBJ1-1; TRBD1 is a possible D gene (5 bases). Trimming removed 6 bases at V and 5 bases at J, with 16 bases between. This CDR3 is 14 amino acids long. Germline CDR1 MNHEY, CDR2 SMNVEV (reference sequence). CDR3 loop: CASRLWDAGTEAFF. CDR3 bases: TGTGCCAGCAGATTGTGGGACGCGGGAACTGAAGCTTTCTTT.

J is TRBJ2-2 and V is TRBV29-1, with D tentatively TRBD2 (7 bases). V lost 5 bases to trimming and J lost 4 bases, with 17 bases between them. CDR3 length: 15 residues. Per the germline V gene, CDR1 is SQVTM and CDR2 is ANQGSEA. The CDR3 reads CSVSRGGMSTGELFF. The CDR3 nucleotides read TGCAGCGTTTCCAGGGGAGGGATGAGCACCGGGGAGCTGTTTTTT.

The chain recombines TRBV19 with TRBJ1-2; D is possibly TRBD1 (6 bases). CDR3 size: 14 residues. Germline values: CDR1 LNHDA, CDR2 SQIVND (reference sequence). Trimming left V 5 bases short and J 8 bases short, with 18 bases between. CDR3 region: CASSAKTGPLGYTF. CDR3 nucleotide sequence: TGTGCCAGTAGTGCAAAGACAGGCCCTCTAGGCTACACCTTC. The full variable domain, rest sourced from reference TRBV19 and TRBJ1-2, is DGGITQSPKYLFRKEGQNVTLSCEQNLNHDAMYWYRQDPGQGLRLIYYSQIVNDFQKGDIAEGYSVSREKKESFPLTVTSAQKNPTAFYLCASSAKTGPLGYTFGSGTRLTVV.

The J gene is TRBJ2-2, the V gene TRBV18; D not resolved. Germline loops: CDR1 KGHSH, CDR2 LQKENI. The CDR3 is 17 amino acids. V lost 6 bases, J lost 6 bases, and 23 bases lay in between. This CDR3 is CASSPASVLRLAGELFF. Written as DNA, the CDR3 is TGTGCCAGCTCGCCCGCTTCGGTCCTCCGTTTGGCCGGGGAGCTGTTTTTT.

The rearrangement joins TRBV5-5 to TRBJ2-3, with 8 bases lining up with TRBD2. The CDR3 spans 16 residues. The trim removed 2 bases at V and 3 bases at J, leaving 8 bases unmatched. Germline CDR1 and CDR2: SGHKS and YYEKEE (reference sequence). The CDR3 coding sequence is TGTGCCAGCAGCTTCCAGCGGGAGCGGGGTACAGATACGCAGTATTTT. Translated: CASSFQRERGTDTQYF.

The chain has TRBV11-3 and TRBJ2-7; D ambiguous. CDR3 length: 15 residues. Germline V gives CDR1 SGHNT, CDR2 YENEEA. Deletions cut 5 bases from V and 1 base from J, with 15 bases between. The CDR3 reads CASSLGIQGSYEQYF. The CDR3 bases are TGTGCCAGCAGCCTGGGGATCCAAGGGTCCTACGAGCAGTACTTC.

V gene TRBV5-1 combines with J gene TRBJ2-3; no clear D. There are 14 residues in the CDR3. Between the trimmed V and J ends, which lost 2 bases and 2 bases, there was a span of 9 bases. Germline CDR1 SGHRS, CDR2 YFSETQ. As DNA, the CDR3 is TGCGCCAGCAGCTTACTGGGTACCACAGATACGCAGTATTTT. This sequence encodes CASSLLGTTDTQYF.

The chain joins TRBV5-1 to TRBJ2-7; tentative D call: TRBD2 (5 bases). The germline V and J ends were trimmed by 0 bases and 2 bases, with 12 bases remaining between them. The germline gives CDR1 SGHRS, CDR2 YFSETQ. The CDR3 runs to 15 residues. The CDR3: CASSLAGVSTYEQYF. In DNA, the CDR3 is TGCGCCAGCAGCTTGGCCGGGGTAAGCACCTACGAGCAGTACTTC.

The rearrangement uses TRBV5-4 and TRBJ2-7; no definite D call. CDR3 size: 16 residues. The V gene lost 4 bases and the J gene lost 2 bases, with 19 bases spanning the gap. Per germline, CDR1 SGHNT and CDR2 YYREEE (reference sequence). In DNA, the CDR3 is TGTGCCAGCAGCCGTGGAATGGGCGGAAATACCTACGAGCAGTACTTC. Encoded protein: CASSRGMGGNTYEQYF.

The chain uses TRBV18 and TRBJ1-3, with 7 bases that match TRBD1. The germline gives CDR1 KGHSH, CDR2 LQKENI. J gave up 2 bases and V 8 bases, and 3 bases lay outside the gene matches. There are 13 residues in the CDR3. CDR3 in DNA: TGTGCCAGCACAACAGGGGCTGGAAACACCATATATTTT. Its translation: CASTTGAGNTIYF.

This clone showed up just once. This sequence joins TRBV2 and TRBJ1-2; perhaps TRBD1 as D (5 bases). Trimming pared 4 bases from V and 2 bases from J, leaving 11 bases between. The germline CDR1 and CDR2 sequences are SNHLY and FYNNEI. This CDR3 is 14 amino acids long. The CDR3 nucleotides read TGTGCCAGCAGTGCCCGGTGGGACAACTATGGCTACACCTTC. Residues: CASSARWDNYGYTF.

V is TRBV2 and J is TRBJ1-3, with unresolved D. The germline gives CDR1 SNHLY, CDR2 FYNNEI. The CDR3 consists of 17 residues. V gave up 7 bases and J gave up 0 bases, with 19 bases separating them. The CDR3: CASIMGGLLSSGNTIYF. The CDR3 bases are TGTGCCAGCATCATGGGCGGATTATTAAGCTCTGGAAACACCATATATTTT.

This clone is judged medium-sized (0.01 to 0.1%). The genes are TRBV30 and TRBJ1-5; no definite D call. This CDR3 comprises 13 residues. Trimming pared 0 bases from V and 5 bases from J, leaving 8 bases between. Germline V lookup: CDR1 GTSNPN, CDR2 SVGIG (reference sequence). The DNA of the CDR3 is TGTGCCTGGAGTGTGAGGCACGATCAGCCCCAGCATTTT. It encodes CAWSVRHDQPQHF.